Shown below are 6 T cell receptor beta chains from a single sample sequenced in a study of CD8+CD57+ T cells in acquired aplastic anemia. Patients who underwent sequencing had shown CD8+CD57+ cell expansion by flow cytometry. Genomic DNA served as template for TCR beta VDJ and CDR3 profiling. TCRdb re-called the reads through MiXCR, storing one row per CDR3 protein. The top ten clones hold roughly 0.8% of a sample with hundreds of thousands of distinct CDR3 sequences, more than 25% of them seen once. Sequences were obtained from sorted CD4+, CD8+, or CD8+CD57+ T cells (not recorded which) from PBMCs. These receptors came from a human donor with aplastic anemia.

Concerning this clonotype: This may be a read error: a much more frequent sequence differs by one nucleotide. The gene calls are TRBV7-3 and TRBJ2-2; the D gene is possibly TRBD2 (5 bases). This CDR3 is built from 13 residues. CDR1 SGHTA and CDR2 FQGTGA come from the germline V gene. The CDR3 loop is CASSWAGTGEPFF. DNA for the CDR3: TGTGCCAGCAGCTGGGCAGGCACCGGGGAGCCGTTTTTT.

The chain recombines TRBV30 with TRBJ1-6, with 9 bases matching TRBD1. This CDR3 contains 18 residues. Germline trimming cut 4 bases from V and 6 bases from J; bases unmatched to any gene: 16. Looked up from germline, CDR1 is GTSNPN and CDR2 is SVGIG (reference sequence). CDR3 DNA sequence: TGTGCCTGGACCCTACACAGGGGGCTCGGTCTGGGTAATTCACCCCTCCACTTT. Translating it yields CAWTLHRGLGLGNSPLHF.

Remarks on this clonotype: A much larger clone differs from this one at a single base, so this may be a read error. The CDR3 DNA reads TGCAGTCCATCGACAGAGGATAATTCACCCCTCCACTTT. It specifies CSPSTEDNSPLHF. The chain links TRBV20-1 to TRBJ1-6; D may be TRBD1 (5 bases). The CDR3 runs to 13 residues. V dropped 8 bases and J dropped 5 bases, with 13 bases sitting between them. Germline V CDR1 and CDR2: DFQATT, SNEGSKA (reference sequence).

In its sample, this clonotype was seen a few times. The CDR3 DNA reads as TGTGCCACCACCCCCGGGGGCAATCAGCCCCAGCATTTT. The encoded protein is CATTPGGNQPQHF. The chain uses TRBV10-3 and TRBJ1-5; D call uncertain. The CDR3 loop spans 13 amino acids. V was trimmed by 10 bases and J by 2 bases, leaving 12 bases between them. Germline V gene sequence: CDR1 ENHRY, CDR2 SYGVKD.

V gene TRBV19 combines with J gene TRBJ2-5; 7 bases are a match to TRBD2. Germline CDR1 reads LNHDA; CDR2 reads SQIVND (reference sequence). The CDR3 is 16 residues long. The J segment lost 5 bases and the V segment lost 7 bases, leaving 16 bases of the junction unmatched. CDR3: CASNSGLGVRDETQYF. The CDR3 DNA sequence: TGTGCCAGTAATTCCGGACTAGGAGTTCGGGACGAGACCCAGTACTTC.

This clonotype has more than one count but fewer than ten. The genes are TRBV20-1 and TRBJ1-1, with 9 bases that match TRBD1. V lost 0 bases and J lost 5; bases outside the gene matches: 10. The CDR3 runs 16 residues. Germline V gene data show CDR1 as DFQATT and CDR2 as SNEGSKA (reference sequence). CDR3 amino acids: CSARDPRDRAVTEAFF. The DNA for the CDR3 is TGCAGTGCTAGAGACCCGCGGGACAGGGCTGTTACTGAAGCTTTCTTT.